This T cell receptor (beta chain) was retrieved from a study of T cells in localized non-small cell lung cancer (dated by TCRdb to about 2020). Turning to the overall study: The study analyzed T cell repertoires of 200 to 250 early-stage NSCLC patients, comparing tumors and uninvolved tumor-adjacent lungs. A mean age of approximately 70 years was recorded for the NSCLC patients, of whom 120 to 150 were male and 107 were female. All 240 or so NSCLC patients in the cohort were treatment-naive and had localized lung tumors that were resected.

In the case of this clone: Its antigen is unknown. One base away there is no much larger clone; base qualities are not given.

Overall study results and their limits: Since the design was exploratory, TCR variables were selected using unadjusted p-values with no false-discovery rate correction. Because multi-region sequencing of the tumors was not done, intratumor heterogeneity could not be ruled out. Uninvolved tumor-adjacent lung showed the highest T cell clonality, higher than tumor, which suggests more focused antigenic responses in the uninvolved tumor-adjacent lung. Longer overall survival was associated with higher blood T cell density, whereas shorter survival was associated with higher adjacent-lung clonality. Of the top 100 tumor clones, a median of roughly 53 were detected in paired uninvolved adjacent lung; approximately 28 were also among that lung's top 100.

CDR1 and CDR2, per the germline V gene, are SNHLY and FYNNEI. From the cysteine through the phenylalanine, the CDR3 covers 17 amino acids. Kept here is only the CDR3 DNA, which spans 51 bases and is read in frame from base 1. Trimming takes 2 bases off V and 5 bases off J; junction bases not matched to a gene: 9. At diagnosis, tumor, uninvolved tumor-adjacent lung and peripheral blood were collected and then preserved as a mix of FFPE and fresh-frozen material. For TCR repertoire profiling, blood samples were analyzed in the form of peripheral blood mononuclear cells. The immunoSEQ Assay was used to sequence TCR beta CDR3 regions from DNA. As for the original processing: T cell density was computed as TCR beta template counts normalized to usable DNA estimated by amplifying housekeeping genes. Using the preseqR package, richness was estimated by extrapolating to 120,000 templates for tissue samples and 400,000 templates for PBMC samples. Clonality was taken to be one minus Pielou's evenness. To identify tissue-enriched TCRs, differential abundance testing was run on productive amino-acid clonotypes with a minimum total count of 5 and an alpha of 0.1. The Jaccard Index and the Morisita Overlap Index were used to quantify repertoire overlap between compartments. TCR beta CDR3s were clustered by GLIPH together with public tetramer-defined viral CDR3s, and at least three viral sequences plus V-gene enrichment were required for viral motifs. Held by TCRdb, this immuneACCESS table contains in-frame sequences only and omits some clones. Under half of the omission traces to an unresolved V gene where checked; the cause of the rest is unknown. Clone size and the V and J calls come from that table; the DNA yielded D and trimming. The table for this sample lists tens of thousands of clones; approximately 78% of them were counted only once. The top ten constitute roughly 31% of the sample.

This specimen consisted of peripheral blood, obtained before any cancer treatment. The TCR sequence derives from a male donor at least 60 years old with stage II squamous cell lung carcinoma. This chain joins TRBV2 to TRBJ2-3; 11 junctional bases match TRBD2. The CDR3 region has the sequence CASSERDSGRALDTQYF. In nucleotide form, the sequence is TGTGCCAGCAGTGAAAGGGATAGCGGGAGGGCCTTAGATACGCAGTATTTT.